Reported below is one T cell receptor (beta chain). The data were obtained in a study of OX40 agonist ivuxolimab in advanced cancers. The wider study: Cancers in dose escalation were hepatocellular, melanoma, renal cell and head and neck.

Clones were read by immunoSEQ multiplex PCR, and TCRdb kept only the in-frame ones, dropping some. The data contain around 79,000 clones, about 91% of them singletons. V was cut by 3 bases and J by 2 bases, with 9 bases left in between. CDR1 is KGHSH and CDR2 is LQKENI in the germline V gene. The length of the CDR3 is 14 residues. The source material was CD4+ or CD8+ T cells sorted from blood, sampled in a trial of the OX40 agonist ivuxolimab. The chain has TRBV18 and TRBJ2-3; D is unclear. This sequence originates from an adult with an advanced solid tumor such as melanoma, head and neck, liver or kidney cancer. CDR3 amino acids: CASSPPSVTDTQYF. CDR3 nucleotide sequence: TGTGCCAGCTCACCCCCGTCCGTCACAGATACGCAGTATTTT.